These T cell receptor beta chains were read from a single sample in a study of blood T cell repertoires in COVID-19. The method was immunoSEQ multiplex PCR; TCRdb's version includes in-frame clones alone and lacks a portion of them. The table has about 67,000 clones, roughly nine tenths seen once. Sequenced sample: peripheral blood. The source is an elderly woman with acute or convalescent COVID-19. The CDR3 runs from the conserved cysteine through the conserved F or W. A D gene is named only where the DNA matches it firmly. A clone size is listed for some rows: how often the clone was seen (once, few, many), or a class if it is expanded.

size,D,V,J,CDR3,DNA
NA,TRBD1,TRBV5-6,TRBJ1-2,CASSSGQGIGGYTF,TGTGCCAGCAGCTCGGGACAGGGGATCGGAGGCTACACCTTC
once,NA,TRBV27,TRBJ1-1,CASSLSKGVFRIEAFF,TGTGCCAGCAGTTTATCCAAGGGGGTATTTAGGATTGAAGCTTTCTTT
few,NA,TRBV7-2,TRBJ2-7,CASTSVLQYEQYF,TGTGCCAGCACCTCAGTCCTCCAATACGAGCAGTACTTC
NA,NA,TRBV6-5,TRBJ1-4,CASSYRIDSEKLFF,TGTGCCAGCAGTTACAGGATAGATAGCGAAAAACTGTTTTTT
NA,TRBD2,TRBV9,TRBJ2-3,CASSVGVAGGDTQYF,TGTGCCAGCAGCGTAGGGGTAGCGGGAGGGGATACGCAGTATTTT
NA,NA,TRBV5-5,TRBJ2-7,CASSFGGHYSYEQYF,TGTGCCAGCAGCTTTGGGGGACACTACTCCTACGAGCAGTACTTC
once,NA,TRBV12-3/TRBV12-4,TRBJ2-3,CASSFPLATQYF,TGTGCCAGCAGTTTTCCCTTAGCTACGCAGTATTTT
NA,TRBD2,TRBV5-4,TRBJ2-1,CASSFRDYYNEQFF,TGTGCCAGCAGTTTCCGGGACTATTACAATGAGCAGTTCTTC
NA,TRBD1,TRBV5-1,TRBJ2-7,CASSVRDRGGYEQYF,TGCGCCAGCAGCGTCCGGGACAGGGGGGGCTACGAGCAGTACTTC
once,NA,TRBV19,TRBJ1-1,CASSNTRENTEAFF,TGTGCCAGTAGTAATACTAGGGAGAACACTGAAGCTTTCTTT
NA,TRBD1,TRBV7-2,TRBJ1-5,CASSLAWTGEGNQPQHF,TGTGCCAGCAGCTTAGCGTGGACAGGAGAAGGCAATCAGCCCCAGCATTTT
NA,NA,TRBV7-9,TRBJ2-1,CASSLVGDRFF,TGTGCCAGCAGCTTAGTGGGCGATAGGTTCTTC
NA,NA,TRBV2,TRBJ2-7,CASRETREQYF,TGTGCCAGCAGGGAAACACGAGAGCAGTACTTC
NA,TRBD2,TRBV28,TRBJ2-5,CASSSSSGRAFETQYF,TGTGCCAGCAGTTCTAGTAGCGGGAGGGCCTTTGAGACCCAGTACTTC
NA,NA,TRBV12-3/TRBV12-4,TRBJ2-3,CASVRYSTDTQYF,TGTGCCAGCGTGAGGTATAGCACAGATACGCAGTATTTT
NA,NA,TRBV9,TRBJ1-2,CASSARTKGTYGYTF,TGTGCCAGCAGCGCCAGGACAAAAGGCACCTATGGCTACACCTTC
NA,TRBD1,TRBV7-9,TRBJ2-5,CASSQTGAIQETQYF,TGTGCCAGCAGCCAAACAGGGGCTATACAAGAGACCCAGTACTTC
NA,NA,TRBV18,TRBJ1-4,CASFERGGDEKLFF,TGTGCCAGCTTTGAACGAGGGGGAGATGAAAAACTGTTTTTT
NA,TRBD2,TRBV2,TRBJ2-3,CATKKELAPDTQYF,TGTGCCACCAAAAAAGAACTAGCGCCAGATACGCAGTATTTT
NA,NA,TRBV10-3,TRBJ2-7,CAISRDTTYEQYF,TGTGCCATCAGTAGGGACACGACCTACGAGCAGTACTTC
NA,NA,TRBV21-1,TRBJ1-1,CASSIGTAEAFF,TGTGCCAGCAGTATCGGGACAGCTGAAGCTTTCTTT
NA,TRBD2,TRBV18,TRBJ2-7,CASSPSSGNYEQYF,TGTGCCAGCTCACCTTCTAGCGGCAACTACGAGCAGTACTTC
NA,NA,TRBV18,TRBJ2-5,CASSPLTGIGETQYF,TGTGCCAGCTCACCCCTGACAGGAATCGGAGAGACCCAGTACTTC
NA,TRBD1,TRBV7-2,TRBJ1-2,CASSLRGQLHYGYTF,TGTGCCAGCAGCTTAAGGGGACAGTTACACTATGGCTACACCTTC
NA,TRBD1,TRBV6-6,TRBJ1-2,CASRGQANYGYTF,TGTGCCAGCAGGGGACAGGCTAACTATGGCTACACCTTC
NA,NA,TRBV6-5,TRBJ1-6,CASRSLSSYNSPLHF,TGTGCCAGCAGGAGCCTGAGCTCCTATAATTCACCCCTCCACTTT
NA,NA,TRBV15,TRBJ1-5,CATSRDRVSNQPQHF,TGTGCCACCAGTAGAGACCGGGTAAGCAATCAGCCCCAGCATTTT
NA,NA,TRBV24-1,TRBJ2-1,CATSASYNEQFF,TGTGCCACCAGTGCTTCGTACAATGAGCAGTTCTTC
NA,NA,TRBV6-1,TRBJ1-2,CASSERWGSYGYTF,TGTGCCAGCAGTGAAAGGTGGGGCAGCTATGGCTACACCTTC
few,NA,TRBV27,TRBJ2-5,CASSSSFRAAQYF,TGTGCCAGCAGTTCGAGTTTCCGAGCGGCCCAGTACTTC
NA,TRBD2,TRBV4-2,TRBJ2-5,CASSQIGLAGGRVETQYF,TGTGCCAGCAGCCAGATCGGACTAGCGGGGGGGCGAGTGGAGACCCAGTACTTC
NA,TRBD2,TRBV15,TRBJ2-2,CATSRVRLAGGVTGELFF,TGTGCCACCAGCAGAGTCCGCCTAGCGGGGGGCGTCACCGGGGAGCTGTTTTTT
NA,TRBD2,TRBV6-5,TRBJ2-3,CASTRAGGFSDTQYF,TGTGCCAGCACGAGAGCGGGAGGGTTCTCAGATACGCAGTATTTT
once,NA,TRBV29-1,TRBJ1-4,CSARRGEKLFF,TGCAGCGCGCGCCGAGGAGAAAAACTGTTTTTT
NA,TRBD2,TRBV6-5,TRBJ2-1,CASLANQRGNEQFF,TGTGCCAGCCTAGCTAATCAGCGGGGCAATGAGCAGTTCTTC
NA,TRBD1,TRBV5-1,TRBJ1-4,CASSETGRATNEKLFF,TGCGCCAGCAGCGAGACAGGGAGAGCAACTAATGAAAAACTGTTTTTT
NA,NA,TRBV11-2,TRBJ2-5,CASSFTGTGEETQYF,TGTGCCAGCAGCTTTACCGGGACGGGAGAAGAGACCCAGTACTTC
once,NA,TRBV5-1,TRBJ1-1,CASSLEGGASNPFF,TGCGCCAGCAGCTTAGAAGGCGGGGCCAGTAATCCTTTCTTT
NA,NA,TRBV6-5,TRBJ2-2,CASSLLEAGELFF,TGTGCCAGCTCCCTCCTAGAGGCCGGGGAGCTGTTTTTT
NA,NA,TRBV11-3,TRBJ2-7,CASSHPGRDRDYEQYF,TGTGCCAGCAGCCACCCCGGGCGGGACAGAGATTACGAGCAGTACTTC
NA,NA,TRBV5-1,TRBJ2-6,CASSLGWGSSSGANVLTF,TGCGCCAGCAGCCTGGGGTGGGGCTCCAGCTCTGGGGCCAACGTCCTGACTTTC
NA,TRBD2,TRBV28,TRBJ2-7,CASSPLAGGYEQYF,TGTGCCAGCAGCCCCCTAGCGGGGGGCTACGAGCAGTACTTC
NA,TRBD2,TRBV18,TRBJ2-1,CASSRRSIMTLADHNEQFF,TGTGCCAGCTCACGACGAAGTATTATGACACTAGCGGATCACAATGAGCAGTTCTTC
NA,NA,TRBV28,TRBJ2-3,CASSLVEQQNTQYF,TGTGCCAGCAGTTTAGTGGAACAGCAAAATACGCAGTATTTT
NA,TRBD2,TRBV6-6,TRBJ2-1,CASTTSRLAGAEQFF,TGTGCCAGCACTACATCCCGGCTAGCGGGAGCTGAGCAGTTCTTC
NA,TRBD1,TRBV6-5,TRBJ1-3,CASRPGQTAGNTIYF,TGTGCCAGCAGACCGGGACAGACGGCTGGAAACACCATATATTTT
NA,NA,TRBV5-8,TRBJ2-7,CASSEVGEDEQYF,TGTGCCAGCAGCGAGGTTGGTGAGGACGAGCAGTACTTC
NA,NA,TRBV7-6,TRBJ2-5,CASSSLGAGANSETQYF,TGTGCCAGCAGCTCTTTAGGTGCAGGGGCGAACTCAGAGACCCAGTACTTC
NA,TRBD1,TRBV28,TRBJ1-2,CASSELGGPYGYTF,TGTGCCAGCAGCGAATTAGGGGGCCCCTATGGCTACACCTTC
NA,NA,TRBV28,TRBJ1-3,CATLRGGSGNTIYF,TGTGCCACACTCAGGGGCGGCTCTGGAAACACCATATATTTT
NA,TRBD1,TRBV4-2,TRBJ2-5,CASSQTGARAQETQYF,TGTGCCAGCAGCCAAACAGGGGCGAGAGCCCAAGAGACCCAGTACTTC
NA,TRBD2,TRBV4-1,TRBJ2-1,CASSLPGTSGGREQFF,TGCGCCAGCAGCCTACCGGGGACTAGCGGGGGGAGGGAGCAGTTCTTC
NA,NA,TRBV28,TRBJ1-6,CASSQLGGMGSPLHF,TGTGCCAGCAGCCAACTCGGGGGAATGGGTTCACCCCTCCACTTT
NA,NA,TRBV5-8,TRBJ2-5,CASSSFTGKLQETQYF,TGTGCCAGCAGCTCATTTACAGGGAAATTACAAGAGACCCAGTACTTC